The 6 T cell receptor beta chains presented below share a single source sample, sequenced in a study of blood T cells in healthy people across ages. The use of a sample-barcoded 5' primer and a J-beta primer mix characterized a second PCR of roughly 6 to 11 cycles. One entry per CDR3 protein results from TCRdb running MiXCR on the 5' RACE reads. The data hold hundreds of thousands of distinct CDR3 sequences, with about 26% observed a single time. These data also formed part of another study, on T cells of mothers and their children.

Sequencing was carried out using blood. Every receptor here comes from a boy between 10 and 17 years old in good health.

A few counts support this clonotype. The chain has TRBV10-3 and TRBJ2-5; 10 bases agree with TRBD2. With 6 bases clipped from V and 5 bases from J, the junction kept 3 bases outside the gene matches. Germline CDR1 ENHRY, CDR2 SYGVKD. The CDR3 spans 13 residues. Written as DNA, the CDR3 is TGTGCCATCAGCGAGACTAGCGGGGAGACCCAGTACTTC. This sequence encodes CAISETSGETQYF.

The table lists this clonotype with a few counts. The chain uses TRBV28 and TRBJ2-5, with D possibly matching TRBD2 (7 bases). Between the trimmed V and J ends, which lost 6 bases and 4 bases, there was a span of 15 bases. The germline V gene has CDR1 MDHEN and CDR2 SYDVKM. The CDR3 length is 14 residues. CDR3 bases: TGTGCCAGCAGGGGGGGGCTAGTTCCAGAGACCCAGTACTTC. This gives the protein CASRGGLVPETQYF.

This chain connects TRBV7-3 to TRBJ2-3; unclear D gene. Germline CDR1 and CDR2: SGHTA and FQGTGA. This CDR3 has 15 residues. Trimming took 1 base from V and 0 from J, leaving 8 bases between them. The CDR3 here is CASSLRGDSTDTQYF. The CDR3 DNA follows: TGTGCCAGCAGCTTAAGAGGTGATAGCACAGATACGCAGTATTTT.

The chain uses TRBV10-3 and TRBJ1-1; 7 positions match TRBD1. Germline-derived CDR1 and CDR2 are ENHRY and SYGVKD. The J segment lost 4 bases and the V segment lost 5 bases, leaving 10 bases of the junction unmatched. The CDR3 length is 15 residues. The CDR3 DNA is TGTGCCATCAGTATACCGGGGACAGCGAGCACTGAAGCTTTCTTT. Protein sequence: CAISIPGTASTEAFF.

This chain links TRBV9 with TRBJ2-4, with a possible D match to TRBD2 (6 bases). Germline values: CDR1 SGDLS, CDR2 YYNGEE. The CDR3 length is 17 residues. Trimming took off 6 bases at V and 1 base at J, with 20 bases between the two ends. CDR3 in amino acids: CASITGSPREAKNIQYF. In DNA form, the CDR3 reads TGTGCCAGCATTACAGGAAGTCCCCGGGAGGCCAAAAACATTCAGTACTTC.

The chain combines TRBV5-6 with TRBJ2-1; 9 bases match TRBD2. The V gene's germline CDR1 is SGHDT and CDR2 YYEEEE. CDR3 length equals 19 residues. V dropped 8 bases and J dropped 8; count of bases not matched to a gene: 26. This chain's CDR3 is CASSAASGGPYMLFHEQFF. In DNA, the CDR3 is TGTGCCAGTAGCGCAGCCAGCGGGGGGCCATATATGCTTTTTCATGAGCAGTTCTTC.